The next 7 T cell receptor beta chains were all read from a single sample in a study of blood T cell repertoires in COVID-19. Clones were read by immunoSEQ multiplex PCR, and TCRdb kept only the in-frame ones, dropping some. The sample records roughly 97,000 clones, 76% being singletons. Sequences were obtained from peripheral blood. These receptors all stem from a man aged 70-80 years with acute or convalescent COVID-19.

V and J are TRBV24-1 and TRBJ2-4; 7 positions match TRBD1. V was pared by 3 bases and J by 8 bases, with 9 bases of the junction left unmatched. The germline V gene has CDR1 KGHDR and CDR2 SFDVKD. This CDR3 has 15 residues. This CDR3 is CATSDTGAASDIQYF. In DNA form, the CDR3 reads TGTGCCACCAGTGATACAGGGGCTGCCTCGGACATTCAGTACTTC.

This chain connects TRBV11-3 to TRBJ2-7; D is unclear. V gave up 2 bases and J gave up 1 base, with 9 bases separating them. This CDR3 spans 14 amino acids. Germline V gene data show CDR1 as SGHNT and CDR2 as YENEEA. CDR3 protein: CASSLFAGSYEQYF. The CDR3 bases are TGTGCCAGCAGCTTATTTGCCGGTTCCTACGAGCAGTACTTC.

V usage is TRBV6-5 and J usage is TRBJ1-3, with 9 bases identical to TRBD1. The germline V gene encodes CDR1 MNHEY and CDR2 SVGAGI. The trim removed 6 bases at V and 4 bases at J, leaving 7 bases unmatched. This CDR3 is built from 15 residues. CDR3 in amino acids: CASRPGQGTGNTIYF. The CDR3 nucleotides read TGTGCCAGCAGGCCGGGACAGGGTACCGGAAACACCATATATTTT.

This chain joins TRBV4-1 and TRBJ2-7, with 11 bases aligning to TRBD2. V shed 4 bases, J shed 4 bases, and the junction held 3 bases outside the gene matches. The germline V gene has CDR1 MGHRA and CDR2 YSYEKL. The CDR3 runs 14 residues. The CDR3, as DNA: TGCGCCAGCAGCCTACTAGCGGGAGTGTACGAGCAGTACTTC. Its protein is CASSLLAGVYEQYF.

This clone occurred once. The rearrangement joins TRBV7-9 to TRBJ1-6; TRBD1 agrees at 7 bases. J gave up 6 bases and V 5 bases, and 4 bases lay outside the gene matches. The CDR3 totals 14 residues. Germline lookup yields CDR1 SEHNR and CDR2 FQNEAQ (reference sequence). Here the CDR3 DNA reads TGTGCCAGCAGCCTGACAGGGAGTAATTCACCCCTCCACTTT. It translates to CASSLTGSNSPLHF.

The chain is built from TRBV20-1 and TRBJ2-7; no firm D call. There are 10 residues in the CDR3. The V end lost 3 bases, the J end lost 5 bases, and 5 bases lay between the germline ends. Germline CDR1 DFQATT, CDR2 SNEGSKA (reference sequence). As DNA, the CDR3 is TGCAGTGCTAGTTTTAACGAGCAGTACTTC. Its translation: CSASFNEQYF.

This chain links TRBV7-3 with TRBJ2-1; 8 nucleotides match TRBD2. J was trimmed by 5 bases and V by 7 bases; bases with no gene match: 7. Germline CDR1 and CDR2: SGHTA and FQGTGA. This CDR3 comprises 14 residues. The CDR3 here is CASKATSANNEQFF. CDR3 nucleotides: TGTGCCAGCAAAGCGACTAGCGCCAACAATGAGCAGTTCTTC.